The 19 T cell receptor beta chains below all came from one sample that was sequenced in a study of blood T cell repertoires in COVID-19. Clones were read by immunoSEQ multiplex PCR, and TCRdb kept only the in-frame ones, dropping some. The data contain about 140,000 clones, about 87% of them singletons. Input material: peripheral blood. These receptors originate from a woman of 80 years or more with acute or convalescent COVID-19.

The chain is built from TRBV10-3 and TRBJ1-5; perhaps TRBD1 as D (5 bases). The V gene lost 11 bases and the J gene lost 2 bases, with 22 bases spanning the gap. The germline gives CDR1 ENHRY, CDR2 SYGVKD. The CDR3 spans 16 residues. The CDR3 sequence: CAAGGPEMIGNQPQHF. As DNA, the CDR3 is TGTGCCGCCGGGGGACCAGAAATGATTGGCAATCAGCCCCAGCATTTT.

The V and J genes are TRBV15 and TRBJ2-7, with a tentative D call TRBD2 (5 bases). Per germline, CDR1 LNHNV and CDR2 YYDKDF (reference sequence). Trimming pared 5 bases from V and 9 bases from J, leaving 20 bases between. The CDR3 length is 14 residues. CDR3 amino acids: CATSGGPIEFGQYF. In nucleotides, the CDR3 is TGTGCCACCAGCGGCGGGCCGATTGAATTTGGGCAGTACTTC.

The V and J genes are TRBV15 and TRBJ1-4; tentatively, D is TRBD1 (5 bases). Trimming removed 0 bases at V and 4 bases at J, with 6 bases between. From germline, CDR1 is LNHNV and CDR2 YYDKDF (reference sequence). This CDR3 is built from 14 residues. DNA of the CDR3: TGTGCCACCAGCAGAGAGGGGGGTAATGAAAAACTGTTTTTT. It yields the protein CATSREGGNEKLFF.

CDR3 sequence reads: CAWSINPGEGYTF. CDR3 coding DNA: TGTGCCTGGAGTATCAACCCAGGTGAGGGCTACACCTTC. This chain joins TRBV30 and TRBJ1-2; D ambiguous. The V and J ends lost 2 bases and 8 bases respectively, with 15 bases between them. CDR3 size: 13 residues. Germline CDR1 is GTSNPN and CDR2 is SVGIG (reference sequence).

The rearrangement uses TRBV5-1 and TRBJ1-1; D remains unclear. V lost 1 base to trimming and J lost 5 bases, with 9 bases between them. The CDR3 contains 13 residues. Germline loops: CDR1 SGHRS, CDR2 YFSETQ. CDR3 coding DNA: TGCGCCAGCAGCTTGACGGGGAGGACTGAAGCTTTCTTT. It specifies CASSLTGRTEAFF.

V gene TRBV7-2 combines with J gene TRBJ1-1, with 8 bases identical to TRBD1. After removal of 6 bases from V and 4 bases from J, the junction contained 10 bases not matched to a gene. Germline V gene lookup returns CDR1 SGHTA and CDR2 FQGNSA. This CDR3 comprises 15 residues. CDR3 residues: CASRFQGAESTEAFF. CDR3 DNA: TGTGCCAGCAGGTTCCAGGGGGCGGAGAGCACTGAAGCTTTCTTT.

The chain has TRBV27 and TRBJ2-5; the D gene is possibly TRBD1 (6 bases). The CDR3 is 16 amino acids. The germline V gene encodes CDR1 MNHEY and CDR2 SMNVEV (reference sequence). The V and J ends lost 6 bases and 4 bases respectively, with 21 bases between them. The CDR3 DNA sequence: TGTGCCAGCAGCTCCAGATCCACAGGGTCACGAGAGACCCAGTACTTC. As protein: CASSSRSTGSRETQYF.

CDR3: CASSSPGTDNEQFF. In nucleotides, the CDR3 is TGTGCCAGCAGCTCTCCCGGGACAGACAATGAGCAGTTCTTC. The chain carries TRBV5-4 and TRBJ2-1; 7 bases fit TRBD1. J lost 5 bases, V lost 3 bases, and 5 bases had no gene match. The CDR3 has 14 amino acids. Germline V gene sequence: CDR1 SGHNT, CDR2 YYREEE (reference sequence).

In DNA, the CDR3 is TGTGCCAGCAGTTACGGGACAGGGGTTTTCGGAAAACTGTTTTTT. This codes for CASSYGTGVFGKLFF. This rearrangement joins TRBV25-1 to TRBJ1-4; 10 nucleotides align to TRBD1. Germline CDR1 is MGHDK and CDR2 is SYGVNS. The CDR3 length is 15 residues. The V gene end was trimmed by 5 bases and the J gene end by 10 bases; junction bases not matched to a gene: 10.

The chain employs TRBV7-9 and TRBJ1-4; tentative D call: TRBD1 (6 bases). Germline V gives CDR1 SEHNR, CDR2 FQNEAQ (reference sequence). The CDR3 has 17 amino acids. Trimming took 1 base from V and 5 from J, leaving 17 bases between them. The CDR3 region is CASSLGGLGGPNEKLFF. Written as DNA, the CDR3 is TGTGCCAGCAGCTTAGGCGGGCTTGGGGGCCCAAATGAAAAACTGTTTTTT.

The sample holds one count of this clone. This chain joins TRBV10-3 and TRBJ2-7; D gene uncertain. The CDR3 is 14 residues long. The ends were cut back, 4 bases at V and 0 bases at J, with 10 bases in the middle. Germline lookup yields CDR1 ENHRY and CDR2 SYGVKD. The CDR3 nucleotides read TGTGCCATCAGTGCATACACAAGCTCCTACGAGCAGTACTTC. Translated, it gives CAISAYTSSYEQYF.

The chain has TRBV27 and TRBJ1-1, with a tentative D call TRBD1 (6 bases). The CDR3 is made up of 14 amino acids. The germline CDR1 and CDR2 sequences are MNHEY and SMNVEV (reference sequence). Trimming took 7 bases from V and 5 from J, leaving 17 bases between them. In nucleotides, the CDR3 is TGTGCCAGCACCCAGCCAGGGGCCGGGACTGAAGCTTTCTTT. Amino acids: CASTQPGAGTEAFF.

The genes are TRBV2 and TRBJ1-5; 7 nucleotides align to TRBD1. The CDR3 totals 14 residues. Germline V gene lookup returns CDR1 SNHLY and CDR2 FYNNEI. The trim removed 7 bases at V and 0 bases at J, leaving 3 bases unmatched. The CDR3 loop is CASKTGNSNQPQHF. The CDR3 DNA reads TGTGCCAGCAAGACAGGGAATAGCAATCAGCCCCAGCATTTT.

This sequence joins TRBV9 and TRBJ1-2, with 8 bases identical to TRBD1. V lost 3 bases, J lost 6 bases, and 13 bases stayed unmatched. This CDR3 has 16 amino acids. Looked up from germline, CDR1 is SGDLS and CDR2 is YYNGEE. CDR3: CASSAMALDRGNGYTF. The DNA of the CDR3 is TGTGCCAGCAGCGCGATGGCCCTAGACAGGGGTAATGGCTACACCTTC.

The chain has TRBV29-1 and TRBJ1-2; TRBD1 agrees at 7 bases. The CDR3 runs to 12 residues. Trimming cost V 6 bases and J 7 bases; bases outside gene matches: 8. CDR1 and CDR2 (germline): SQVTM, ANQGSEA. In DNA form, the CDR3 reads TGCAGCGTGTCCCACAGGGGTGGTGGCTACACCTTC. This encodes CSVSHRGGGYTF.

The chain is built from TRBV5-1 and TRBJ2-5, with 10 bases lining up with TRBD2. With 5 bases clipped from V and 3 bases from J, the junction kept 4 bases outside the gene matches. The CDR3 sequence is 14 residues long. CDR1 and CDR2 (germline): SGHRS, YFSETQ. The CDR3 sequence: CASRTLAGEETQYF. The CDR3 region has the DNA TGCGCCAGCAGGACTCTAGCGGGGGAAGAGACCCAGTACTTC.

This chain uses TRBV14 with TRBJ1-2, with 10 bases lining up with TRBD1. CDR1 SGHDN and CDR2 FVKESK come from the germline V gene. The V segment lost 1 base and the J segment 6 bases; nucleotides outside the gene matches: 5. This CDR3 has 15 amino acids. The CDR3 sequence is CASSQVLGTGDGYTF. In nucleotides, the CDR3 is TGTGCCAGCAGCCAAGTTCTCGGGACAGGGGATGGCTACACCTTC.

The V call is TRBV2, the J call TRBJ1-1; D remains ambiguous. Germline V CDR1 and CDR2: SNHLY, FYNNEI. This CDR3 is 12 amino acids long. V was clipped by 4 bases and J by 4 bases, with 7 bases between them. In DNA, the CDR3 is TGTGCCAGCAGTGCCGTGAGCACTGAAGCTTTCTTT. Amino acid sequence: CASSAVSTEAFF.

The rearrangement links TRBV6-5 to TRBJ1-1, with 7 bases fitting TRBD1. With V trimmed by 6 bases and J by 2 bases, 3 bases remained unmatched. The CDR3 contains 13 residues. In germline, CDR1 is MNHEY, CDR2 SVGAGI. CDR3 in DNA: TGTGCCAGCAGGAGGACAGGAAACACTGAAGCTTTCTTT. Residues: CASRRTGNTEAFF.